One and the same sample provided the 18 T cell receptor beta chains below, sequenced in a study of PD-L1 blockade in urothelial cancer. The data were produced by immunoSEQ multiplex PCR, yet TCRdb's version contains in-frame clones alone and is incomplete. This table holds about 100,000 clones, approximately 86% found once. This specimen was PBMCs, taken around atezolizumab (anti-PD-L1) treatment. All receptors come from a man aged 50-59 years with urothelial cancer.

The chain uses TRBV10-2 and TRBJ1-5; 8 nucleotides line up with TRBD1. This CDR3 comprises 13 residues. The germline V gene encodes CDR1 WSHSY and CDR2 SAAADI. The V and J ends lost 7 bases and 6 bases, in that order; junction bases with no gene match: 5. The CDR3, as DNA: TGCGCCAGCACACAGGGGGTGGGTCAGCCCCAGCATTTT. It codes for CASTQGVGQPQHF.

The V and J genes are TRBV15 and TRBJ2-1; no clear D gene. The V end was cut by 5 bases, the J end by 5 bases, with 13 bases between. CDR1 LNHNV and CDR2 YYDKDF come from the germline V gene (reference sequence). The CDR3 runs to 14 residues. CDR3: CATSVPEFHNEQFF. CDR3 DNA: TGTGCCACCAGCGTCCCGGAGTTCCACAATGAGCAGTTCTTC.

The rearrangement uses TRBV6-5 and TRBJ2-3; D is ambiguous. The V gene lost 0 bases and the J gene lost 5 bases, with 3 bases spanning the gap. CDR3 length: 12 residues. CDR1 and CDR2 from the germline V gene are MNHEY and SVGAGI. The chain's CDR3 is CASSYSRDTQYF. Here the CDR3 DNA reads TGTGCCAGCAGTTACTCCCGAGATACGCAGTATTTT.

The chain carries TRBV5-4 and TRBJ2-1, with D possibly TRBD2 on 6 matching bases. Germline CDR1 and CDR2: SGHNT and YYREEE (reference sequence). There are 16 residues in the CDR3. V gave up 6 bases and J gave up 2 bases, with 18 bases separating them. The CDR3 is CASKQGSGLTYNEQFF. CDR3 sequence (DNA): TGTGCCAGCAAGCAAGGTAGCGGACTTACCTACAATGAGCAGTTCTTC.

The V and J genes are TRBV28 and TRBJ1-2, with TRBD1 as a possible D gene (5 bases). The CDR3 consists of 12 residues. V was clipped by 2 bases and J by 7 bases, with 8 bases between them. CDR1 is MDHEN and CDR2 is SYDVKM in the germline V gene. The CDR3 DNA reads TGTGCCAGCAGTTTAACAGGCTCTGGCTACACCTTC. Its protein is CASSLTGSGYTF.

V usage is TRBV7-2 and J usage is TRBJ1-6; tentatively, D is TRBD1 (6 bases). CDR1 is SGHTA, CDR2 FQGNSA, per germline. Trimming took 8 bases from V and 5 from J, leaving 7 bases between them. There are 12 residues in the CDR3. CDR3 loop: CASGGNNSPLHF. CDR3 DNA: TGTGCCAGCGGGGGCAATAATTCACCCCTCCACTTT.

This chain connects TRBV5-1 to TRBJ1-5, with D unclear. The CDR3 loop spans 15 amino acids. CDR1 SGHRS and CDR2 YFSETQ come from the germline V gene. Trimming shortened V by 0 bases and J by 3 bases, and 10 bases separated the two germline ends. CDR3 nucleotides: TGCGCCAGCAGCTTGGGTTCAGGCGCCAATCAGCCCCAGCATTTT. This gives the protein CASSLGSGANQPQHF.

The V call is TRBV28, the J call TRBJ1-6; 10 bases are a match to TRBD1. The CDR3 runs to 16 residues. In germline, CDR1 is MDHEN, CDR2 SYDVKM. V dropped 3 bases and J dropped 8; count of bases not matched to a gene: 7. DNA of the CDR3: TGTGCCAGCAGTTTTGTATTCGGACAGGGGGATTCACCCCTCCACTTT. It codes for CASSFVFGQGDSPLHF.

This sequence joins TRBV11-3 and TRBJ2-3; 8 bases are shared with TRBD2. Looked up from germline, CDR1 is SGHNT and CDR2 is YENEEA. V lost 5 bases to trimming and J lost 9 bases; unmatched junction nucleotides: 16. The CDR3 spans 16 residues. The DNA for the CDR3 is TGTGCCAGCAGCCCATCATCCGGGACTAGTAAGGCGACGCAGTATTTT. Translated, it gives CASSPSSGTSKATQYF. The complete variable domain, with remaining parts taken from reference TRBV11-3 and TRBJ2-3, reads EAGVVQSPRYKIIEKKQPVAFWCNPISGHNTLYWYLQNLGQGPELLIRYENEEAVDDSQLPKDRFSAERLKGVDSTLKIQPAELGDSAVYLCASSPSSGTSKATQYFGPGTRLTVL.

CDR3 residues: CASTISRVGEQFF. CDR3 coding DNA: TGTGCCAGCACTATATCCAGGGTCGGTGAGCAGTTCTTC. The chain carries TRBV6-1 and TRBJ2-1; perhaps TRBD1 as D (5 bases). The V end was cut by 7 bases, the J end by 9 bases, with 16 bases between. Germline V gene data show CDR1 as MNHNS and CDR2 as SASEGT. This CDR3 is built from 13 residues.

This rearrangement joins TRBV28 to TRBJ2-6, with 7 bases lining up with TRBD1. The CDR3 covers 19 residues. The V and J ends lost 3 bases and 0 bases, in that order; junction bases with no gene match: 11. Germline-derived CDR1 and CDR2 are MDHEN and SYDVKM. CDR3 coding DNA: TGTGCCAGCAGTTTTTCTTATGGGACAGTCGTCTCTGGGGCCAACGTCCTGACTTTC. As protein: CASSFSYGTVVSGANVLTF.

The chain combines TRBV5-1 with TRBJ1-1; TRBD1 is a possible D gene (5 bases). V was pared by 7 bases and J by 8 bases, with 21 bases between. The CDR3 contains 14 residues. The germline CDR1 and CDR2 sequences are SGHRS and YFSETQ. CDR3 in amino acids: CASGGTGGRTEAFF. The CDR3 DNA follows: TGCGCCAGCGGGGGGACCGGAGGTAGAACCGAAGCTTTCTTT.

This clone has a single count. This sequence joins TRBV5-1 and TRBJ2-7; 8 bases are a match to TRBD2. Germline V gives CDR1 SGHRS, CDR2 YFSETQ. This CDR3 is 16 amino acids long. With V trimmed by 4 bases and J by 3 bases, 12 bases remained unmatched. CDR3 region: CASSTSVGRANYEQYF. The CDR3 coding sequence is TGCGCCAGCAGCACGTCAGTCGGGAGGGCTAACTACGAGCAGTACTTC.

For this clone: Other DNA sequences in this sample translate to the same CDR3. The chain links TRBV7-9 to TRBJ1-3; tentatively, D is TRBD1 (5 bases). From germline, CDR1 is SEHNR and CDR2 FQNEAQ (reference sequence). The CDR3 spans 16 residues. V was pared by 1 base and J by 0 bases, with 10 bases between. CDR3 sequence reads: CASSLGQPNSGNTIYF. Here the CDR3 DNA reads TGTGCCAGCAGCTTAGGACAGCCCAACTCTGGAAACACCATATATTTT.

CDR3 nucleotide sequence: TGTGCCTGGAGTATCCCAGGGGTGAACACTGAAGCTTTCTTT. Its translation: CAWSIPGVNTEAFF. V gene TRBV30 combines with J gene TRBJ1-1; TRBD1 might be the D (6 bases). The CDR3 has 14 amino acids. Trimming stripped 2 bases from V and 0 bases from J, with 10 bases between. Germline V gives CDR1 GTSNPN, CDR2 SVGIG (reference sequence). Full variable domain (rest looked up from reference TRBV30 and TRBJ1-1): SQTIHQWPATLVQPVGSPLSLECTVEGTSNPNLYWYRQAAGRGLQLLFYSVGIGQISSEVPQNLSASRPQDRQFILSSKKLLLSDSGFYLCAWSIPGVNTEAFFGQGTRLTVV.

This chain links TRBV7-2 with TRBJ2-1; the match to TRBD2 covers 10 bases. Germline CDR1 is SGHTA and CDR2 is FQGNSA. The V and J ends lost 2 bases and 7 bases, in that order; junction bases with no gene match: 5. This CDR3 region has 15 residues. In DNA form, the CDR3 reads TGTGCCAGCAGCTTATCTAGCGGGAGCGAGAATGAGCAGTTCTTC. The encoded protein is CASSLSSGSENEQFF.

The rearrangement joins TRBV11-2 to TRBJ2-5, with TRBD1 identical over 7 bases. Trimming at V came to 2 bases and at J to 5 bases, leaving 5 bases not matched to a gene. The CDR3 is 14 amino acids. Germline V gene sequence: CDR1 SGHAT, CDR2 FQNNGV. The CDR3 protein is CASSLNRGRETQYF. CDR3 sequence (DNA): TGTGCCAGCAGCTTAAACAGGGGAAGGGAGACCCAGTACTTC.

DNA for the CDR3: TGTGCCTGGAGTGTACTCGGAGTCTATAACGAGCAGTACTTC. Amino acids: CAWSVLGVYNEQYF. The chain is built from TRBV30 and TRBJ2-7; D unresolved. CDR3 size: 14 residues. Germline loops: CDR1 GTSNPN, CDR2 SVGIG (reference sequence). Trimming removed 0 bases at V and 5 bases at J, with 14 bases between.